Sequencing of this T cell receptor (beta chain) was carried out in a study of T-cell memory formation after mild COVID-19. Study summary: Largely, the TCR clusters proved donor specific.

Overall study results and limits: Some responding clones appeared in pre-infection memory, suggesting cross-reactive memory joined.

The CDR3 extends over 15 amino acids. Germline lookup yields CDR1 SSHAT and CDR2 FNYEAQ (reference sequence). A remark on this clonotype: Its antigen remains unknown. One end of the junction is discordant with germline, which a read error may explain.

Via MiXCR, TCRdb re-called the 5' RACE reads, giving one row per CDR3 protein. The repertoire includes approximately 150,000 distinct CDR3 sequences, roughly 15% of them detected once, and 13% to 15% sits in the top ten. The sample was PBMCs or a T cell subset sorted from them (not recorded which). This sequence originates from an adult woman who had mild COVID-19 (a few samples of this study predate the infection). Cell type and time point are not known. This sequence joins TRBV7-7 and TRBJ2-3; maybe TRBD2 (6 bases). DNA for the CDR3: TGTGCTAGCAGCTTTTCTAGCGACGGCACAGATACGCAGTATTTT. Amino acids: CASSFSSDGTDTQYF.